The rows below give T cell receptor beta chains drawn from one sample of a study of cytotoxic CD8 clonotypes in ibrutinib-treated CLL. Using immunoSEQ multiplex PCR, the repertoire was profiled, and TCRdb retains in-frame clones only, with some absent. The sample has fewer than 400,000 clones; about 61% are singletons. The sequenced sample was PBMCs, obtained after 36 months of ibrutinib treatment. Every receptor here comes from a human donor with chronic lymphocytic leukemia. Both conserved end residues are part of each CDR3.

v_gene	CDR3aa
TRBV27	CASSLRGQGARNTEAFF
TRBV5-4	CASSLLAGANYGYTF
TRBV7-9	CASSPPPTDTQYF
TRBV5-1	CASSTRSPDTQYF
TRBV2	CASRRGPGYNYGYTF
TRBV25-1	CATSMGDRETQYF
TRBV27	CASSLSALVVEQFF
TRBV19	CATQAGVGNTIYF
TRBV5-1	CASTKRGPGETQYF
TRBV7-3	CASSSLGQAYNEQFF
TRBV2	CASSAPTGADTQYF
TRBV7-8	CASSLAGPAGHLHF
TRBV6-1	CASSEPGQSSYEQYF
TRBV5-1	CASSLGGQYQETQYF
TRBV18	CASSLAGTSGITGELFF
TRBV7-2	CASSLGRLSYEQYF
TRBV7-8	CASSLAGSPYEQYF
TRBV18	CASSRTDGQPQHF
TRBV5-1	CASSLATNREQFF
TRBV15	CATSRVGQPQETQYF
TRBV2	CATRDRGSNQPQHF